The 18 T cell receptor beta chains listed next were all sequenced from one sample in a study of STAT5B mutations in CD4+ large granular lymphocyte leukemia. Clones were sequenced by immunoSEQ multiplex PCR, and TCRdb holds only the in-frame ones, with some missing. The profile covers about 32,000 clones, with around three quarters appearing a single time and 2% taken by the ten largest. The source material was CD4+ T cells from blood buffy coats. These receptors came from a human donor in good health.

CDR3 in amino acids: CASSFHQAGTEAFF. The DNA for the CDR3 is TGTGCCAGCAGTTTTCACCAGGCGGGGACTGAAGCTTTCTTT. The chain couples TRBV27 to TRBJ1-1; D gene unclear. There are 14 residues in the CDR3. The V and J ends lost 3 bases and 5 bases respectively, with 13 bases between them. Per germline, CDR1 MNHEY and CDR2 SMNVEV (reference sequence).

CDR3 DNA: TGTGCCATCTGGACAGGGAGTTATAGCAATCAGCCCCAGCATTTT. This sequence encodes CAIWTGSYSNQPQHF. The chain joins TRBV6-1 to TRBJ1-5; 8 positions match TRBD1. The germline gives CDR1 MNHNS, CDR2 SASEGT. Losses at the gene ends were 10 bases for V and 0 bases for J; bases not matched to a gene: 8. The CDR3 is made up of 15 amino acids.

The chain carries TRBV6-6 and TRBJ1-1; D remains ambiguous. V was pared by 2 bases and J by 5 bases, with 6 bases between. Germline-derived CDR1 and CDR2 are MNHNY and SVGAGI (reference sequence). The CDR3 runs 12 residues. This CDR3 is CASSYAVTEAFF. DNA of the CDR3: TGTGCCAGCAGTTACGCGGTGACTGAAGCTTTCTTT.

J is TRBJ2-3 and V is TRBV4-2; 9 bases agree with TRBD2. V trimming: 0 bases; J trimming: 2 bases; junction bases outside the gene matches: 6. The CDR3 covers 17 residues. The germline V gene encodes CDR1 LGHNA and CDR2 YNFKEQ. The CDR3 spells CASSQELAGDPTDTQYF. CDR3 nucleotide sequence: TGTGCCAGCAGCCAAGAGTTAGCGGGGGACCCCACAGATACGCAGTATTTT.

This sequence joins TRBV28 and TRBJ1-1, with 8 nucleotides matching TRBD1. V was pared by 5 bases and J by 2 bases, with 7 bases of the junction left unmatched. The CDR3 covers 15 residues. CDR1 and CDR2 (germline): MDHEN, SYDVKM. CDR3 sequence (DNA): TGTGCCAGCAGTCGGCCGGGACAGGCAAACACTGAAGCTTTCTTT. Translating it yields CASSRPGQANTEAFF.

The chain uses TRBV29-1 and TRBJ2-1; perhaps TRBD2 as D (6 bases). Trimming shortened V by 6 bases and J by 10 bases, and 19 bases separated the two germline ends. Germline loops: CDR1 SQVTM, CDR2 ANQGSEA. The CDR3 runs to 13 residues. The CDR3 protein is CSVAGPAGWEQFF. CDR3 bases: TGCAGCGTCGCGGGACCCGCCGGATGGGAGCAGTTCTTC.

This clone showed up just once. V gene TRBV28 combines with J gene TRBJ2-3; D not resolved. The germline V gene encodes CDR1 MDHEN and CDR2 SYDVKM. The CDR3 loop spans 12 amino acids. V dropped 2 bases and J dropped 7 bases, with 7 bases sitting between them. In DNA form, the CDR3 reads TGTGCCAGCAGTTTAAACGTAAATACGCAGTATTTT. Encoded protein: CASSLNVNTQYF. The entire variable domain, with the rest obtained from reference TRBV28 and TRBJ2-3, is as follows: DVKVTQSSRYLVKRTGEKVFLECVQDMDHENMFWYRQDPGLGLRLIYFSYDVKMKEKGDIPEGYSVSREKKERFSLILESASTNQTSMYLCASSLNVNTQYFGPGTRLTVL.

The V gene is TRBV11-2, the J gene TRBJ2-3; TRBD1 matches at 7 bases. V was clipped by 1 base and J by 5 bases; unmatched bases: 12. The CDR3 length is 17 residues. Germline assignment: CDR1 SGHAT and CDR2 FQNNGV. The CDR3 DNA follows: TGTGCCAGCAGCTTAGGGGTCGGGGCAGGGGGTTTAGATACGCAGTATTTT. It specifies CASSLGVGAGGLDTQYF.

The genes are TRBV7-2 and TRBJ2-5; 14 nucleotides line up with TRBD2. The CDR3 has 16 residues. Germline values: CDR1 SGHTA, CDR2 FQGNSA. J lost 4 bases, V lost 5 bases, and 6 bases had no gene match. DNA for the CDR3: TGTGCCAGCAGCACCCGACTAGCGGGGGGGGGAGAGACCCAGTACTTC. Translated: CASSTRLAGGGETQYF.

The V call is TRBV15, the J call TRBJ1-1; possibly TRBD1 for D (5 bases). Germline V lookup: CDR1 LNHNV, CDR2 YYDKDF (reference sequence). Trimming took 0 bases from V and 11 from J, leaving 16 bases between them. The CDR3 runs 14 residues. CDR3 protein: CATSRDGTGGFAFF. For the CDR3, the DNA is TGTGCCACCAGCAGAGATGGTACAGGAGGGTTCGCTTTCTTT.

This chain uses TRBV10-3 with TRBJ2-1, with 7 bases matching TRBD1. Germline V gene sequence: CDR1 ENHRY, CDR2 SYGVKD. J gave up 1 base and V 5 bases, and 5 bases lay outside the gene matches. This CDR3 is 15 amino acids long. CDR3 sequence reads: CAISLQGRSYNEQFF. CDR3 coding DNA: TGTGCCATCAGTTTACAGGGGAGATCCTACAATGAGCAGTTCTTC.

This chain connects TRBV7-2 to TRBJ2-7; the D call may be TRBD1 or TRBD2 (6 bases each). CDR1 is SGHTA, CDR2 FQGNSA, per germline. V lost 3 bases and J lost 3, with 18 bases in between. The CDR3 covers 16 residues. CDR3 nucleotides: TGTGCCAGCAGCTTGGGGGGCGGTAGCGGAGTCTACGAGCAGTACTTC. Translating gives CASSLGGGSGVYEQYF.

The rearrangement uses TRBV27 and TRBJ1-1; 11 bases match TRBD1. This CDR3 spans 16 amino acids. Germline assignment: CDR1 MNHEY and CDR2 SMNVEV (reference sequence). V was clipped by 5 bases and J by 0 bases; unmatched bases: 5. The CDR3 DNA follows: TGTGCCAGCAGTCTCGGACAGGGGGCCATGAACACTGAAGCTTTCTTT. Protein: CASSLGQGAMNTEAFF.

This clone has just a few counts. The genes are TRBV30 and TRBJ1-6; D remains unclear. Per germline, CDR1 GTSNPN and CDR2 SVGIG (reference sequence). The V end lost 3 bases, the J end lost 5 bases, and 8 bases lay between the germline ends. The CDR3 covers 13 residues. The CDR3 nucleotides read TGTGCCTGGAGAGTGTCCAATAATTCACCCCTCCACTTT. Amino acids: CAWRVSNNSPLHF.

J is TRBJ2-3 and V is TRBV7-2, with D perhaps given as TRBD1 or TRBD2 (6 bases each). The V and J ends lost 4 bases and 4 bases respectively, with 18 bases between them. The CDR3 extends over 16 amino acids. The germline CDR1 and CDR2 sequences are SGHTA and FQGNSA. CDR3 nucleotides: TGTGCCAGCAGCTCCGGCAAGGCCGGGGGCGCAGATACGCAGTATTTT. This codes for CASSSGKAGGADTQYF.

This chain joins TRBV2 and TRBJ2-3; 9 bases align to TRBD2. The CDR3 runs to 11 residues. Germline CDR1 SNHLY, CDR2 FYNNEI. V lost 11 bases, J lost 6 bases, and 3 bases stayed unmatched. CDR3 in DNA: TGTGCCGGCGGGGGGGATGATACGCAGTATTTT. Translated, it gives CAGGGDDTQYF.

This clone was seen only a few times. The chain combines TRBV19 with TRBJ1-5; 9 positions match TRBD1. Germline V gene sequence: CDR1 LNHDA, CDR2 SQIVND (reference sequence). J gave up 5 bases and V 10 bases, and 6 bases lay outside the gene matches. CDR3 size: 13 residues. CDR3 DNA: TGTGCCACTGGACAGGGGTGGGATCAGCCCCAGCATTTT. Translation: CATGQGWDQPQHF.

V gene TRBV9 combines with J gene TRBJ1-2; D gene ambiguous. CDR1 and CDR2 from the germline V gene are SGDLS and YYNGEE. The V end was cut by 4 bases, the J end by 4 bases, with 17 bases between. CDR3 length: 15 residues. The CDR3 loop is CASSPKGEGSYGYTF. The CDR3 DNA is TGTGCCAGCAGCCCCAAGGGCGAGGGTTCCTATGGCTACACCTTC. Combining the CDR3 with reference TRBV9 and TRBJ1-2 gives the whole variable domain DSGVTQTPKHLITATGQRVTLRCSPRSGDLSVYWYQQSLDQGLQFLIQYYNGEERAKGNILERFSAQQFPDLHSELNLSSLELGDSALYFCASSPKGEGSYGYTFGSGTRLTVV.